This is a list of T cell receptor beta chains from one sample in a study of cytomegalovirus exposure and HLA in healthy donors. Clones were sequenced by immunoSEQ multiplex PCR, and TCRdb holds only the in-frame ones, with some missing. This sample has 150,000 or so clones, with more than 60% found just once. The sequencing input was PBMCs. The receptors come from a man aged 40-55 years in good health and CMV-seronegative. The CDR3 runs from the conserved cysteine through the conserved F or W. D genes are given only for firm matches. The size field is filled for only some rows; it gives once, few, many or a size class.

size	V	D	J	DNA	CDR3
-	TRBV12-5	-	TRBJ2-7	TGTGCTAGTGGTTTGGGCGCAGGGTGGTACCACGAGCAGTACTTC	CASGLGAGWYHEQYF
-	TRBV2	-	TRBJ1-1	TGTGCCACCCCAGCCGGGACACCCAACACTGAAGCTTTCTTT	CATPAGTPNTEAFF
-	TRBV2	TRBD1	TRBJ2-3	TGTGCCAGCAGCTCCGGGACAGGGGGCTGGATAGATACGCAGTATTTT	CASSSGTGGWIDTQYF
-	TRBV6-4	-	TRBJ1-6	TGTGCCAGCAGTGAAGGTGGGGGCAGTTATTCACCCCTCCACTTT	CASSEGGGSYSPLHF
few	TRBV6-5	-	TRBJ1-4	TGTGCCAGCAGCAAGCTGACAGGCCGTAATGAAAAACTGTTTTTT	CASSKLTGRNEKLFF
-	TRBV2	-	TRBJ1-6	TGTGCCAGCAGTGAATCGCCGGCGGGTAATTCACCCCCCCACTTT	CASSESPAGNSPPHF
-	TRBV18	-	TRBJ2-5	TGTGCCAGCTCACCAGGGGAAGGGGGACAAGAGACCCAGTACTTC	CASSPGEGGQETQYF
-	TRBV21-1	-	TRBJ1-2	TGTGCCAGCAGCAAAAATCGGATAAGGGGGCAAGACTATGGCTACACCTTC	CASSKNRIRGQDYGYTF
-	TRBV9	TRBD1	TRBJ2-7	TGTGCCAGCAGCAAGGCCGGGACAGCCTCCTACGAGCAGTACTTC	CASSKAGTASYEQYF
-	TRBV9	TRBD2	TRBJ2-3	TGTGCCAGCAGCGTATTCGGGGGGGGGACAGATACGCAGTATTTT	CASSVFGGGTDTQYF
-	TRBV6-5	-	TRBJ1-2	TGTGCCAGCAGCCAAGGCCAGGGATCCTATGGCTACACCTTC	CASSQGQGSYGYTF
-	TRBV9	-	TRBJ2-7	TGTGCCAGCAGCGTAGGAGCAGGGATCTACGAGCAGTACTTC	CASSVGAGIYEQYF
-	TRBV29-1	TRBD1	TRBJ1-2	TGCAGCGTTGGACAGGGCCCGTTATATGGCTACACCTTC	CSVGQGPLYGYTF
-	TRBV4-1	-	TRBJ1-1	TGCGCCAGCAGCTTACCCGCGGGCCGAGTGAGCACTGAAGCTTTCTTT	CASSLPAGRVSTEAFF
-	TRBV2	TRBD1	TRBJ1-2	TGTGCCAGCAGTCCTATCCGGGACAGGCCAACTAACTATGGCTACACCTTC	CASSPIRDRPTNYGYTF